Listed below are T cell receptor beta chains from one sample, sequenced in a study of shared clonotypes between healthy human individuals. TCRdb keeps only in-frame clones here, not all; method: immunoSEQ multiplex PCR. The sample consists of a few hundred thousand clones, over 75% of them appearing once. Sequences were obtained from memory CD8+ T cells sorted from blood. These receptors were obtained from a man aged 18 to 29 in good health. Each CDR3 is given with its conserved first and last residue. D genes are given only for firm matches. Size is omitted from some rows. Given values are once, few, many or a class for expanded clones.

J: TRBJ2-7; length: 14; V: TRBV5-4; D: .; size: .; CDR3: CASSFDGNSYEQYF; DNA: TGTGCCAGCAGCTTCGACGGGAACTCCTACGAGCAGTACTTC
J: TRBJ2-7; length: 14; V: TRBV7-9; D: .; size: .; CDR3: CASSPRDISYEQYF; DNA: TGTGCCAGCAGCCCCCGGGACATCTCCTACGAGCAGTACTTC
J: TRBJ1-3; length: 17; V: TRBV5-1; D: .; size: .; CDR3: CASSPTFRESFGNTIYF; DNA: TGCGCCAGCAGCCCCACCTTCCGGGAGAGCTTTGGAAACACCATATATTTT
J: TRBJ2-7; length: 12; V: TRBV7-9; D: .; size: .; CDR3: CASSSEAYEQYF; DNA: TGTGCCAGCAGCTCGGAGGCCTACGAGCAGTACTTC
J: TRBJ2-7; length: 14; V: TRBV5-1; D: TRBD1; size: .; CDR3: CASSDRGLNNEQYF; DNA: TGCGCCAGCAGTGACAGGGGGCTGAATAACGAGCAGTACTTC
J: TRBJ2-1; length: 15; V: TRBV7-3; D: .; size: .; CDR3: CASSLGGVIYNEQFF; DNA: TGTGCCAGCAGCTTAGGCGGGGTCATCTACAATGAGCAGTTCTTC
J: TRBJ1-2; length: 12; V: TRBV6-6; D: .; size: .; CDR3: CASSYEDFGYTF; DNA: TGTGCCAGCAGTTACGAGGATTTCGGCTACACCTTC
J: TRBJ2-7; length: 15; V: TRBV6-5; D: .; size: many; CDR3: CASSYNLAGPYEQYF; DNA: TGTGCCAGCAGTTACAACCTAGCAGGCCCCTACGAGCAGTACTTC
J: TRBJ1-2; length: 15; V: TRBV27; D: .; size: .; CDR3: CASGAPGEEVYGYTF; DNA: TGTGCCAGCGGCGCCCCCGGGGAGGAGGTCTATGGCTACACCTTC
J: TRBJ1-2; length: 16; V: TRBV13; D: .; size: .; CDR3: CASSPLVDTSRYGYTF; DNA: TGTGCCAGCAGCCCCCTCGTGGACACCTCTCGGTATGGCTACACCTTC
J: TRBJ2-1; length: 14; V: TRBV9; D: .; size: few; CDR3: CASSVVGGSNEQFF; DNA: TGTGCCAGCAGCGTAGTTGGAGGGAGCAATGAGCAGTTCTTC
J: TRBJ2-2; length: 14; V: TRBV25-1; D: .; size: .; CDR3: CASSEISETGELFF; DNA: TGTGCCAGCAGTGAAATTTCGGAAACCGGGGAGCTGTTTTTT
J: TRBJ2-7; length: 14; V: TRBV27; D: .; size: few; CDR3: CASSSLSTRNEQYF; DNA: TGTGCCAGCAGTTCCCTCTCGACTAGAAACGAGCAGTACTTC
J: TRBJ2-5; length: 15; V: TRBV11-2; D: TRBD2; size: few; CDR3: CASSPSGEMGETQYF; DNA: TGTGCCAGCAGCCCTAGCGGGGAGATGGGAGAGACCCAGTACTTC
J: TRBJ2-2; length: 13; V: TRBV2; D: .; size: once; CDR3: CASSEVNTGELFF; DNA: TGTGCCAGCAGTGAGGTGAACACCGGGGAGCTGTTTTTT
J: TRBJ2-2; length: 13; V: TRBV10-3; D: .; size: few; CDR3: CAISEGAVGELFF; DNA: TGTGCCATCAGTGAGGGCGCCGTCGGGGAGCTGTTTTTT
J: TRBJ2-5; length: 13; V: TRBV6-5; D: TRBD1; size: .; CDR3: CASSFPGGETQYF; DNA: TGTGCCAGCAGTTTTCCAGGGGGTGAGACCCAGTACTTC
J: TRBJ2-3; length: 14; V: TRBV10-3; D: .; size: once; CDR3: CDSMDPPVEDTQYF; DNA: TGTGACTCAATGGACCCGCCGGTCGAAGATACGCAGTATTTT
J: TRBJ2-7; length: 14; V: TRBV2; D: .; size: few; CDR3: CASSEEGVPYEQYF; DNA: TGTGCCAGCAGTGAGGAGGGAGTCCCCTACGAGCAGTACTTC
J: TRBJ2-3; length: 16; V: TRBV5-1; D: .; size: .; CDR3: CASSLGQTSSTDTQYF; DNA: TGCGCCAGCAGCTTGGGGCAGACGTCTAGCACAGATACGCAGTATTTT
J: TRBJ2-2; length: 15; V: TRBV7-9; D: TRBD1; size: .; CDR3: CASSLGQGATGELFF; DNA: TGTGCCAGCAGCTTAGGCCAGGGGGCGACCGGGGAGCTGTTTTTT
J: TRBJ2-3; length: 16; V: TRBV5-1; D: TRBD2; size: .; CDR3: CASSLGLAGVLDTQYF; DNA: TGCGCCAGCAGCTTGGGACTAGCGGGAGTGTTAGATACGCAGTATTTT
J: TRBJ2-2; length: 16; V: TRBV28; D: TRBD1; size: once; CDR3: CASSLWDRQGTGELFF; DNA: TGTGCCAGCAGTTTATGGGACCGACAGGGTACCGGGGAGCTGTTTTTT
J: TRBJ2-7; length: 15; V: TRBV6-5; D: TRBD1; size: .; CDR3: CASSHTGQGRGEQYF; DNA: TGTGCCAGCAGCCACACCGGACAGGGCAGGGGGGAGCAGTACTTC
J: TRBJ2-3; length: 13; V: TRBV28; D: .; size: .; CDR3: CASRQGPTDTQYF; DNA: TGTGCCAGCAGACAGGGCCCCACAGATACGCAGTATTTT
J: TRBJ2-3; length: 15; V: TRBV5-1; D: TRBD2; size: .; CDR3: CASSLGLAGTDTQYF; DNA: TGCGCCAGCAGCTTGGGACTAGCGGGTACAGATACGCAGTATTTT
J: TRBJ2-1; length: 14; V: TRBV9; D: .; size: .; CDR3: CASSGSVEYNEQFF; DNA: TGTGCCAGCAGCGGGTCTGTCGAGTACAATGAGCAGTTCTTC
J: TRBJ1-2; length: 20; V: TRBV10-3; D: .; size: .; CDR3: CAISDQTAAAPHTLLYGYTF; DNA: TGTGCCATCAGTGATCAGACAGCGGCGGCGCCCCATACCCTCCTGTATGGCTACACCTTC
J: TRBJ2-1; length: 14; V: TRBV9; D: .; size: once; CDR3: CASSRDGSYNEQFF; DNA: TGTGCCAGCAGCCGAGACGGGTCCTACAATGAGCAGTTCTTC
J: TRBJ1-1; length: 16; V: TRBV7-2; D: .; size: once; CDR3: CASSLDRDGPFTEAFF; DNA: TGTGCCAGCAGCTTAGACCGGGACGGCCCTTTCACTGAAGCTTTCTTT
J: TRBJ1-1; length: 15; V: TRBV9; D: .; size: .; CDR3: CASSHSQGLETEAFF; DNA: TGTGCCAGCAGCCACTCCCAGGGCTTGGAGACTGAAGCTTTCTTT
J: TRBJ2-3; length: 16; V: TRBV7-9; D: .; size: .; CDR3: CASSLGIQPRTDTQYF; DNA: TGTGCCAGCAGCTTAGGGATTCAGCCTCGCACAGATACGCAGTATTTT
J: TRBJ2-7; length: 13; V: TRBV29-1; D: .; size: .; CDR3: CSVEDREAYEQYF; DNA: TGCAGCGTTGAAGACAGGGAAGCCTACGAGCAGTACTTC
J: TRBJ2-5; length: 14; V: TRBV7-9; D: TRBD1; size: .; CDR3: CASSIGTGSETQYF; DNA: TGTGCCAGCAGCATCGGGACAGGGTCAGAGACCCAGTACTTC
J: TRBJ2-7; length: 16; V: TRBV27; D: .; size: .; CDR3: CASSVRQAGFEDEQYF; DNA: TGTGCCAGCAGTGTTAGACAGGCAGGGTTTGAGGACGAGCAGTACTTC
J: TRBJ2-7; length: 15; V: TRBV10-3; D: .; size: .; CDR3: CAISESTTSLFEQYF; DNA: TGTGCCATCAGTGAGTCGACAACTTCCCTATTTGAGCAGTACTTC
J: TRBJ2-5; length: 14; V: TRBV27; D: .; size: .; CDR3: CASSDRLLRETQYF; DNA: TGTGCCAGCAGTGACAGGTTGTTACGAGAGACCCAGTACTTC
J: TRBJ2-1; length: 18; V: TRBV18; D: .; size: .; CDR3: CASSAPAVTGTFYNEQFF; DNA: TGTGCCAGCTCTGCCCCGGCCGTTACCGGGACTTTCTACAATGAGCAGTTCTTC
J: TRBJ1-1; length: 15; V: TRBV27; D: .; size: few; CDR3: CASFANGNMDTEAFF; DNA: TGTGCCAGCTTTGCGAACGGGAATATGGACACTGAAGCTTTCTTT
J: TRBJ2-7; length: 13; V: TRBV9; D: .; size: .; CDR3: CASSVGFAALQYF; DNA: TGTGCCAGCAGCGTAGGATTTGCGGCCCTTCAGTACTTC
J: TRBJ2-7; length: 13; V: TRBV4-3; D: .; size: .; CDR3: CASSHTQGYEQYF; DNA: TGCGCCAGCAGCCATACGCAGGGGTACGAGCAGTACTTC
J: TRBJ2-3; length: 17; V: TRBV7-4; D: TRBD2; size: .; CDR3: CASSLPGTSGKTDTQYF; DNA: TGTGCCAGCAGCCTCCCCGGGACTAGCGGGAAGACAGATACGCAGTATTTT
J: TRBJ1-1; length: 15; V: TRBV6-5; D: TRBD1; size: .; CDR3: CASSAPGQGNTEAFF; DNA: TGTGCCAGCAGCGCCCCGGGACAGGGTAACACTGAAGCTTTCTTT
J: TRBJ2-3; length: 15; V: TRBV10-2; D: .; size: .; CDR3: CASSEWGAGEDTQYF; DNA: TGCGCCAGCAGTGAGTGGGGGGCCGGGGAAGATACGCAGTATTTT
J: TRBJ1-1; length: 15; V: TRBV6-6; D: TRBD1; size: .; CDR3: CASSPRTGGGTEAFF; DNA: TGTGCCAGCAGTCCGCGGACAGGGGGAGGCACTGAAGCTTTCTTT
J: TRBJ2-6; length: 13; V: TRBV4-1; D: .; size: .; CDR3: CASSQRGANVLTF; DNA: TGCGCCAGCAGCCAACGGGGGGCCAACGTCCTGACTTTC
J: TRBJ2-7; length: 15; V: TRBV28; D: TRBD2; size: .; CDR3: CASSFRGESTYEQYF; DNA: TGTGCCAGCAGTTTCCGGGGGGAATCGACCTACGAGCAGTACTTC
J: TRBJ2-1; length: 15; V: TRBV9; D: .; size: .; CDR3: CASSVWASGGNEQFF; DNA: TGTGCCAGCAGCGTATGGGCGTCCGGAGGCAATGAGCAGTTCTTC
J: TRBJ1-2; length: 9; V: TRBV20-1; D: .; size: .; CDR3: CSALGLTTF; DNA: TGCAGTGCTCTGGGCTTGACCACCTTC
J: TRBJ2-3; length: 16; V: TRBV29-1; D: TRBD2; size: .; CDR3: CSVEDGTSGRTDTQYF; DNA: TGCAGCGTTGAAGACGGGACTAGCGGGAGGACCGATACGCAGTATTTT
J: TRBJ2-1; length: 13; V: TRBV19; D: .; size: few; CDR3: CASSIWGNNEQFF; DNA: TGTGCCAGTAGTATTTGGGGAAACAATGAGCAGTTCTTC